A single sample gave rise to the 32 T cell receptor beta chains below, sequenced in a study of response to subunit inactivated influenza vaccine. MiXCR, applied by TCRdb to the RT-PCR reads, yields one record per CDR3 protein. The sample consists of 700,000 to 800,000 distinct CDR3 sequences, roughly 18% of them appearing once. The sample was PBMCs from blood, taken more than 4 days after vaccination. The receptors were gathered from a man aged 45-65 years who received an inactivated influenza vaccine.

The chain recombines TRBV5-1 with TRBJ2-1; D is undetermined. Germline V lookup: CDR1 SGHRS, CDR2 YFSETQ. This CDR3 spans 14 amino acids. V gave up 1 base and J gave up 8 bases, with 13 bases separating them. For the CDR3, the DNA is TGCGCCAGCAGCTTGCAAAACTCCCGGGATGAGCAGTTCTTC. Protein: CASSLQNSRDEQFF.

This clonotype was seen only once. CDR3 in DNA: TGTGCCAGCAGCCCTTTTAGCGGGAGGGTGGAAGATACGCAGTATTTT. It specifies CASSPFSGRVEDTQYF. The V gene is TRBV7-6, the J gene TRBJ2-3, with 11 positions matching TRBD2. After removal of 5 bases from V and 5 bases from J, the junction contained 9 bases not matched to a gene. Germline V gene lookup returns CDR1 SGHVS and CDR2 FNYEAQ. CDR3 length equals 16 residues.

Comment on this clonotype: This may be a read error, as it is one base from a much larger clone. This rearrangement joins TRBV5-1 to TRBJ2-1, with no clear D. Trimming removed 7 bases at V and 10 bases at J, with 12 bases between. Germline lookup yields CDR1 SGHRS and CDR2 YFSETQ. This CDR3 has 11 amino acids. The CDR3: CASCRSGEQFF. The CDR3 nucleotides are TGCGCCAGCTGCCGCTCAGGAGAGCAGTTCTTC.

This clonotype was observed many times. The chain has TRBV7-2 and TRBJ1-2; 8 bases align to TRBD1. Germline V gene sequence: CDR1 SGHTA, CDR2 FQGNSA. With 5 bases clipped from V and 3 bases from J, the junction kept 2 bases outside the gene matches. There are 13 residues in the CDR3. CDR3 sequence reads: CASSPGQDYGYTF. The DNA for the CDR3 is TGTGCCAGCAGCCCGGGACAGGACTATGGCTACACCTTC.

This clonotype was seen ten or more times. The gene calls are TRBV4-3 and TRBJ2-7; D remains unclear. There are 14 residues in the CDR3. Trimming took 2 bases from V and 1 from J, leaving 9 bases between them. CDR1 is LGHNA and CDR2 is YSLEER in the germline V gene. For the CDR3, the DNA is TGCGCCAGCAGCCAACAGCTGGTGTCCTACGAGCAGTACTTC. Protein sequence: CASSQQLVSYEQYF.

The chain recombines TRBV29-1 with TRBJ1-5; 9 nucleotides align to TRBD1. CDR1 is SQVTM and CDR2 is ANQGSEA in the germline V gene. The CDR3 consists of 14 residues. J lost 2 bases, V lost 6 bases, and 5 bases had no gene match. CDR3 DNA: TGCAGCGTCTCGACAGGGGGAGGCAATCAGCCCCAGCATTTT. Residues: CSVSTGGGNQPQHF.

J is TRBJ1-6 and V is TRBV12-3 or TRBV12-4; the D is unclear. V gave up 4 bases and J gave up 7 bases, with 14 bases separating them. The CDR3 consists of 15 residues. The CDR3 region has the DNA TGTGCCAGCAGTTCCGGACTGGTTGGGAATTCACCCCTCCACTTT. Translated: CASSSGLVGNSPLHF.

This clonotype showed up just a few times. V gene TRBV2 combines with J gene TRBJ1-6; D ambiguous. Trimming stripped 2 bases from V and 4 bases from J, with 9 bases between. Germline V gene data show CDR1 as SNHLY and CDR2 as FYNNEI. The CDR3 consists of 15 residues. The CDR3 loop reads CASSESYTYNSPLHF. In DNA, the CDR3 is TGTGCCAGCAGTGAATCGTATACTTATAATTCACCCCTCCACTTT.

The chain recombines TRBV7-9 with TRBJ2-7; no clear D gene. V was clipped by 1 base and J by 2 bases, with 15 bases between them. The CDR3 extends over 16 amino acids. The germline gives CDR1 SEHNR, CDR2 FQNEAQ (reference sequence). In DNA, the CDR3 is TGTGCCAGCAGCTTAGTAGTCGGTTCCAGTCCCTACGAGCAGTACTTC. Amino acid sequence: CASSLVVGSSPYEQYF.

Ten or more counts support this clonotype. The chain joins TRBV20-1 to TRBJ2-1; 11 bases are shared with TRBD2. The trim removed 5 bases at V and 10 bases at J, leaving 13 bases unmatched. Germline V gives CDR1 DFQATT, CDR2 SNEGSKA (reference sequence). The CDR3 has 15 amino acids. The DNA for the CDR3 is TGCAGTGCTGGTCTAGCGGGAGGTAATATATGGGAGCAGTTCTTC. It is translated as CSAGLAGGNIWEQFF.

This clonotype turned up a few times. The chain couples TRBV24-1 to TRBJ2-3; 12 nucleotides line up with TRBD2. CDR1 and CDR2 from the germline V gene are KGHDR and SFDVKD. This CDR3 is 16 amino acids long. V gave up 8 bases and J gave up 4 bases; unmatched junction bases: 9. CDR3 sequence reads: CATKGLGLAGPDTQYF. CDR3 nucleotide sequence: TGTGCCACCAAGGGTCTCGGACTAGCGGGGCCAGATACGCAGTATTTT.

The V and J genes are TRBV11-2 and TRBJ2-1; tentative D call: TRBD2 (6 bases). V dropped 5 bases and J dropped 6 bases, with 14 bases sitting between them. The CDR3 runs 14 residues. Germline V CDR1 and CDR2: SGHAT, FQNNGV. CDR3: CASSAYRGFNEQFF. CDR3 in DNA: TGTGCCAGCAGCGCTTACCGGGGGTTCAATGAGCAGTTCTTC.

This clonotype was recorded a few times. The V gene is TRBV20-1, the J gene TRBJ2-7, with D possibly being TRBD2 (6 bases). CDR1 is DFQATT, CDR2 SNEGSKA, per germline (reference sequence). The V gene lost 3 bases and the J gene lost 0 bases, with 9 bases spanning the gap. The CDR3 totals 13 residues. The CDR3 protein is CSASGRTSYEQYF. The CDR3 bases are TGCAGTGCTAGCGGGAGAACCTCCTACGAGCAGTACTTC.

This clonotype appeared many times. The V gene is TRBV20-1, the J gene TRBJ2-1; 9 nucleotides match TRBD2. The CDR3 is made up of 17 amino acids. The germline gives CDR1 DFQATT, CDR2 SNEGSKA (reference sequence). The junction had 7 bases not matched to a gene; V was cut back by 1 base and J by 0 bases. DNA of the CDR3: TGCAGTGCTAGAGGGTTGTTAGCGGGGGCCTCCTACAATGAGCAGTTCTTC. Its translation: CSARGLLAGASYNEQFF.

This clonotype was detected only a few times. The V gene is TRBV12-3 or TRBV12-4, the J gene TRBJ2-1, with 7 bases fitting TRBD1. The CDR3 has 16 amino acids. Trimming took 6 bases from V and 4 from J; bases not matched to a gene: 12. CDR3 coding DNA: TGTGCCAGCAGCTTAACCTGGGACAGAGGATACAATGAGCAGTTCTTC. Protein sequence: CASSLTWDRGYNEQFF.

J is TRBJ1-6 and V is TRBV6-1; TRBD1 matches 10 bases. V lost 7 bases and J lost 0; bases outside the gene matches: 12. The CDR3 runs to 19 residues. Germline lookup yields CDR1 MNHNS and CDR2 SASEGT. CDR3 protein: CASTQPRGQGTSYNSPLHF. The CDR3 DNA sequence: TGTGCCAGCACCCAACCAAGGGGACAGGGGACCTCCTATAATTCACCCCTCCACTTT.

Notes on this clonotype: One end of the junction fails to match germline, which may point to a read error. J is TRBJ2-3 and V is TRBV18; 8 nucleotides line up with TRBD1. Germline CDR1 KGHSH, CDR2 LQKENI. The CDR3 consists of 13 residues. The CDR3, as DNA: TGTGCCAACTCAGGGGGCCCTACAGATACGCAGTATTTT. Amino acids: CANSGGPTDTQYF. Filled out from reference TRBV18 and TRBJ2-3, the complete variable domain reads NAGVMQNPRHLVRRRGQEARLRCSPMKGHSHVYWYRQLPEEGLKFMVYLQKENIIDESGMPKERFSAEFPKEGPSILRIQQVVRGDSAAYFCANSGGPTDTQYFGPGTRLTVL.

This clonotype was detected a few times. The V gene is TRBV20-1, the J gene TRBJ2-7, with D unresolved. V shed 3 bases and J shed 1 base, with 13 bases lying between them. The CDR3 runs 14 residues. Germline lookup yields CDR1 DFQATT and CDR2 SNEGSKA (reference sequence). The CDR3 DNA reads TGCAGTGCTAGCACGACCATTGGGTCCTACGAGCAGTACTTC. It codes for CSASTTIGSYEQYF.

This clonotype was counted between two and nine times. The chain joins TRBV12-3 or TRBV12-4 to TRBJ1-1; D unresolved. Trimming took 6 bases from V and 1 from J, leaving 12 bases between them. This CDR3 is 14 amino acids long. CDR3 DNA: TGTGCCAGCAGATGGACCCCGGGGAACACTGAAGCTTTCTTT. Translating it yields CASRWTPGNTEAFF.

This sequence joins TRBV15 and TRBJ2-5, with D possibly TRBD1 on 6 matching bases. This CDR3 contains 14 residues. V shed 5 bases and J shed 0 bases, with 10 bases lying between them. Looked up from germline, CDR1 is LNHNV and CDR2 is YYDKDF (reference sequence). The CDR3 loop reads CATSAQGHQETQYF. In nucleotides, the CDR3 is TGTGCCACCAGCGCACAGGGACACCAAGAGACCCAGTACTTC.

This clonotype was detected many times. V gene TRBV6-5 combines with J gene TRBJ2-3; D remains unclear. The V gene's germline CDR1 is MNHEY and CDR2 SVGAGI. CDR3 length: 14 amino acids. Trimming removed 0 bases from V and 2 bases from J, with 6 bases in between. For the CDR3, the DNA is TGTGCCAGCAGTTACTCGGTAGACACAGATACGCAGTATTTT. It specifies CASSYSVDTDTQYF.

This clonotype turned up a few times. The chain employs TRBV12-3 or TRBV12-4 and TRBJ1-1; maybe TRBD1 (5 bases). This CDR3 has 14 amino acids. V shed 1 base and J shed 2 bases, with 8 bases lying between them. CDR3 amino acids: CASSLEGINTEAFF. The CDR3 coding sequence is TGTGCCAGCAGTTTAGAGGGGATTAACACTGAAGCTTTCTTT.

This chain links TRBV12-3 or TRBV12-4 with TRBJ2-1; possibly TRBD2 for D (6 bases). The CDR3 is 13 residues long. V was clipped by 5 bases and J by 10 bases, with 15 bases between them. The CDR3 region is CASSTLAPGEQFF. CDR3 sequence (DNA): TGTGCCAGCAGTACGCTAGCGCCAGGAGAGCAGTTCTTC.

This clonotype was recorded at least ten times. This sequence joins TRBV20-1 and TRBJ2-1; 13 nucleotides match TRBD2. The CDR3 totals 16 residues. CDR1 is DFQATT, CDR2 SNEGSKA, per germline (reference sequence). V was pared by 1 base and J by 10 bases, with 10 bases of the junction left unmatched. The CDR3 DNA reads TGCAGTGCTAGAGGACAGACTAGCGGGGGGCCCGGGGAGCAGTTCTTC. Its translation: CSARGQTSGGPGEQFF.

The chain joins TRBV14 to TRBJ1-6; D gene ambiguous. From germline, CDR1 is SGHDN and CDR2 FVKESK. The CDR3 is 14 amino acids. V was trimmed by 1 base and J by 6 bases, leaving 7 bases between them. The CDR3 loop reads CASSQGQINSPLHF. In DNA form, the CDR3 reads TGTGCCAGCAGCCAAGGACAAATTAATTCACCCCTCCACTTT.

The J gene is TRBJ1-2, the V gene TRBV9; TRBD1 is a possible D gene (5 bases). The CDR3 has 15 residues. V lost 4 bases and J lost 4, with 17 bases in between. Germline CDR1 and CDR2: SGDLS and YYNGEE. The CDR3 protein is CASSIQPGRGYGYTF. The CDR3 DNA reads as TGTGCCAGCAGCATCCAGCCGGGACGGGGCTATGGCTACACCTTC.

The chain couples TRBV7-2 to TRBJ2-7; D tentatively fits TRBD1 or TRBD2 (5 bases each). CDR3 length: 13 amino acids. The V gene lost 3 bases and the J gene lost 7 bases, with 13 bases spanning the gap. The germline V gene encodes CDR1 SGHTA and CDR2 FQGNSA. The CDR3 here is CASSFEGRREQYF. The CDR3 DNA is TGTGCCAGCAGCTTTGAGGGGCGACGGGAGCAGTACTTC.

This clonotype was observed many times. The chain combines TRBV29-1 with TRBJ2-1, with D unresolved. The germline V gene has CDR1 SQVTM and CDR2 ANQGSEA. V lost 8 bases and J lost 7, with 18 bases in between. CDR3 length: 13 residues. The CDR3 DNA follows: TGCAGCTCCCGTAAGACAACCCGGAATGAGCAGTTCTTC. Translated, it gives CSSRKTTRNEQFF.

This clonotype was seen more than once but under ten times. The chain carries TRBV7-9 and TRBJ2-3; 11 bases line up with TRBD1. The J segment lost 4 bases and the V segment lost 0 bases, leaving 3 bases of the junction unmatched. This CDR3 region has 16 residues. Germline CDR1 and CDR2: SEHNR and FQNEAQ (reference sequence). Here the CDR3 DNA reads TGTGCCAGCAGCTTAGCGCGGACAGGGGGCTCAGATACGCAGTATTTT. Residues: CASSLARTGGSDTQYF.

This clonotype was seen many times. The V gene is TRBV12-3 or TRBV12-4, the J gene TRBJ1-1; no firm D call. CDR3 length equals 15 residues. The V gene lost 6 bases and the J gene lost 4 bases, with 18 bases spanning the gap. The DNA of the CDR3 is TGTGCCAGCAGCCTTCAGGAGGCTAAGGCCACTGAAGCTTTCTTT. Translating it yields CASSLQEAKATEAFF.

This clonotype was recorded a few times. The CDR3: CSARPEAFF. The CDR3 nucleotides are TGCAGTGCCCGCCCCGAAGCTTTCTTT. The chain combines TRBV20-1 with TRBJ1-1; D uncertain. Trimming cost V 6 bases and J 8 bases, with 7 bases left between them. The CDR3 length is 9 residues. Looked up from germline, CDR1 is DFQATT and CDR2 is SNEGSKA (reference sequence).

This rearrangement joins TRBV24-1 to TRBJ2-2, with D possibly being TRBD1 (6 bases). The CDR3 has 16 amino acids. The germline gives CDR1 KGHDR, CDR2 SFDVKD. The V end was cut by 6 bases, the J end by 5 bases, with 18 bases between. The CDR3, as DNA: TGTGCCACCAGTACCATAACAGGGACCGGGACCGGGGAGCTGTTTTTT. The encoded protein is CATSTITGTGTGELFF.